A single sample is the source of the 14 T cell receptor beta chains below, sequenced in a study of blood T cell repertoires in COVID-19 (dated by TCRdb to the early 2020s). Libraries were built with the immunoSEQ multiplex PCR assay. TCRdb obtained this table from immuneACCESS and retained in-frame rearrangements with V and J assigned. These tables miss some clones; where compared with another copy, unresolved V genes account for less than half of the shortfall, and the remainder is unexplained. A total of roughly 100,000 clones appear in this sample, 92% of them only once. The ten largest clones capture roughly 2.1% of the sample. Sequenced: peripheral blood. These receptors all come from a woman aged 45-65 years with COVID-19, enrolled during active disease.

V gene TRBV28 combines with J gene TRBJ1-6, with D unclear. V was clipped by 8 bases and J by 10 bases, with 15 bases between them. Germline loops: CDR1 MDHEN, CDR2 SYDVKM. This CDR3 has 13 residues. The CDR3 DNA sequence: TGTGCCAGCGTACCCCTCGGAGTCTCACCCCTCCACTTT. Its protein is CASVPLGVSPLHF.

This sequence joins TRBV19 and TRBJ2-1; 8 nucleotides agree with TRBD2. Germline V gene sequence: CDR1 LNHDA, CDR2 SQIVND (reference sequence). Trimming cost V 6 bases and J 6 bases; bases outside gene matches: 1. CDR3 length equals 12 residues. CDR3 DNA sequence: TGTGCCAGTAGGACTAGCGTCAATGAGCAGTTCTTC. It codes for CASRTSVNEQFF.

Here the CDR3 DNA reads TGTGCCAGCAGCCCCACAGGGGGGAACACTGAAGCTTTCTTT. This sequence encodes CASSPTGGNTEAFF. This chain connects TRBV7-3 to TRBJ1-1; 8 bases line up with TRBD1. Trimming at V came to 5 bases and at J to 1 base, leaving 3 bases not matched to a gene. CDR1 SGHTA and CDR2 FQGTGA come from the germline V gene. CDR3 length: 14 amino acids.

The chain recombines TRBV28 with TRBJ1-2, with 7 bases aligning to TRBD1. The CDR3 loop spans 15 amino acids. V dropped 4 bases and J dropped 3; count of bases not matched to a gene: 8. Germline V gene data show CDR1 as MDHEN and CDR2 as SYDVKM. The CDR3: CASSSYSTGDYGYTF. CDR3 nucleotide sequence: TGTGCCAGCAGTTCTTACAGTACAGGGGACTATGGCTACACCTTC.

This rearrangement joins TRBV9 to TRBJ1-3, with D uncertain. V lost 3 bases and J 0 bases, leaving 19 bases between the germline ends. Germline loops: CDR1 SGDLS, CDR2 YYNGEE. The CDR3 runs 18 residues. The chain's CDR3 is CASSAPLGRGYSGNTIYF. The CDR3 DNA reads TGTGCCAGCAGCGCGCCTTTAGGTCGCGGATACTCTGGAAACACCATATATTTT. The entire variable domain, with the rest obtained from reference TRBV9 and TRBJ1-3, is as follows: DSGVTQTPKHLITATGQRVTLRCSPRSGDLSVYWYQQSLDQGLQFLIQYYNGEERAKGNILERFSAQQFPDLHSELNLSSLELGDSALYFCASSAPLGRGYSGNTIYFGEGSWLTVV.

V is TRBV7-8 and J is TRBJ1-1; D is uncertain. This CDR3 comprises 13 residues. CDR1 is SGHVS and CDR2 is FQNEAQ in the germline V gene. The V and J ends lost 1 base and 4 bases respectively, with 7 bases between them. The CDR3 reads CASSLGGGTEAFF. The CDR3 DNA follows: TGTGCCAGCAGCTTAGGCGGAGGCACTGAAGCTTTCTTT.

The chain uses TRBV7-9 and TRBJ2-7, with 9 bases that match TRBD1. This CDR3 comprises 15 residues. The germline V gene has CDR1 SEHNR and CDR2 FQNEAQ (reference sequence). V gave up 5 bases and J gave up 5 bases; unmatched junction bases: 10. DNA for the CDR3: TGTGCCAGCAGCGTTTACGGACAGGGGATCCACGAGCAGTACTTC. Its protein product is CASSVYGQGIHEQYF.

This rearrangement joins TRBV25-1 to TRBJ1-4; a weak D match, TRBD1 (6 bases). CDR3 length: 13 residues. Trimming left V 4 bases short and J 11 bases short, with 14 bases between. Germline V CDR1 and CDR2: MGHDK, SYGVNS. The CDR3 here is CASSGQGSWKLFF. The CDR3 nucleotides read TGTGCCAGCAGTGGGCAGGGGAGTTGGAAACTGTTTTTT.

The J gene is TRBJ1-6, the V gene TRBV19, with D perhaps TRBD1 (5 bases). The CDR3 contains 19 residues. With 4 bases removed from V and 6 bases from J, the gap between germline ends came to 25 bases. Germline V gives CDR1 LNHDA, CDR2 SQIVND (reference sequence). The CDR3 DNA is TGTGCCAGTAGTACCACGAGTCTAAGGGGCCAGACAGTTAATTCACCCCTCCACTTT. Residues: CASSTTSLRGQTVNSPLHF.

The chain links TRBV5-4 to TRBJ1-1; TRBD1 might be the D (5 bases). Looked up from germline, CDR1 is SGHNT and CDR2 is YYREEE (reference sequence). The CDR3 consists of 14 residues. The V and J ends lost 4 bases and 2 bases respectively, with 12 bases between them. Here the CDR3 reads CASSRTLYNTEAFF. As DNA, the CDR3 is TGTGCCAGCAGCCGGACACTATACAACACTGAAGCTTTCTTT.

This sequence joins TRBV6-2 or TRBV6-3 and TRBJ2-6, with a possible D match to TRBD2 (6 bases). CDR1 is MNHEY, CDR2 SVGEGT, per germline. The CDR3 length is 15 residues. Trimming took 4 bases from V and 4 from J, leaving 11 bases between them. CDR3 DNA sequence: TGTGCCAGCAGTTGGGGAGGAGCAGGGGCCAACGTCCTGACTTTC. This encodes CASSWGGAGANVLTF.

The genes are TRBV7-9 and TRBJ1-2; D uncertain. The length of the CDR3 is 15 residues. Germline-derived CDR1 and CDR2 are SEHNR and FQNEAQ (reference sequence). V was clipped by 8 bases and J by 3 bases, with 19 bases between them. The DNA of the CDR3 is TGTGCCAGCCCTTCAAAGCCCGGGGTTTACTATGGCTACACCTTC. Encoded protein: CASPSKPGVYYGYTF.

The V and J genes are TRBV19 and TRBJ1-6; D ambiguous. V was trimmed by 6 bases and J by 2 bases, leaving 8 bases between them. CDR3 length: 14 amino acids. Germline assignment: CDR1 LNHDA and CDR2 SQIVND (reference sequence). This chain's CDR3 is CASRRGTYNSPLHF. CDR3 coding DNA: TGTGCCAGTAGACGGGGAACCTATAATTCACCCCTCCACTTT.

This rearrangement joins TRBV5-6 to TRBJ1-2; 7 bases match TRBD1. CDR3 size: 13 residues. The J segment lost 5 bases and the V segment lost 4 bases, leaving 5 bases of the junction unmatched. Germline CDR1 reads SGHDT; CDR2 reads YYEEEE. CDR3 in amino acids: CASSAQTGYGYTF. For the CDR3, the DNA is TGTGCCAGCAGCGCCCAGACAGGGTATGGCTACACCTTC.